This note documents a single TCR beta chain sequence. The antigen remains undetermined. V was clipped by 7 bases and J by 1 base, with 9 bases between them. The CDR3 contains 13 residues. Per the germline V gene, CDR1 is LNHDA and CDR2 is SQIVND (reference sequence). This specimen comes from a study of CD8 T cells in Susac syndrome. Study-level results: It was acknowledged by the study that relatively few individuals were included in its TCR sequencing and HLA analysis.

A quantity of about 0.5 to 1 ug RNA underwent reverse transcription using random hexamers. Amplification of TCR beta CDR3 spanned 54 Vbeta and 13 Jbeta via immunoSEQ multiplex PCR. TCRdb reprocessed the immunoSEQ multiplex PCR reads via MiXCR and lists one record per CDR3 protein. The sample shows about 210,000 distinct CDR3 sequences, 95% of them seen only once. The T cells that were sequenced for TCR beta were CD8+ and CD4+ cells from blood. Sequencing input: CD4+ T cells from PBMCs. The source is a human donor with multiple sclerosis. The chain links TRBV19 to TRBJ2-3; D not resolved. This CDR3 is CASNPSRTDTQYF. Written as DNA, the CDR3 is TGTGCCAGTAATCCCAGCCGCACAGATACGCAGTATTTT.